This TCR beta chain was sequenced for a study of T cell responses to AZD1222 COVID-19 vaccine. Sequencing used immunoSEQ multiplex PCR; TCRdb keeps in-frame clones, though not all of them. The sample has about 160,000 clones; around 90% are singletons. The sequencing used peripheral blood, collected on day 0 of AZD1222 vaccination. This TCR derives from an adult in good health.

The CDR3: CASQFDEQFF. The CDR3 bases are TGCGCCAGCCAATTCGATGAGCAGTTCTTC. The chain uses TRBV10-2 and TRBJ2-1; D remains ambiguous. Germline-derived CDR1 and CDR2 are WSHSY and SAAADI. The V end lost 8 bases, the J end lost 8 bases, and 7 bases lay between the germline ends. The CDR3 totals 10 residues.